The TCR beta chain described here comes from a study of response to subunit inactivated influenza vaccine. A single record per CDR3 protein comes from TCRdb applying MiXCR to the RT-PCR reads. The repertoire holds 300,000 to 350,000 distinct CDR3 sequences, 21% seen once, with about 9.4% in the top ten. Study conclusions and caveats: Each seasonal influenza vaccination recruits few new T cells, the authors suggested.

As to this clonotype: Its antigen remains unknown.

Source: PBMCs from blood, taken 21 months after vaccination. The receptor's source is a man between 50 and 75 years old who received an inactivated influenza vaccine.

The CDR3 DNA is TGTGCCAGCAGTTTAGGCGGGACCCCAGAGACCCAGTACTTC. Its translation: CASSLGGTPETQYF. J is TRBJ2-5 and V is TRBV12-3 or TRBV12-4; maybe TRBD2 (6 bases). Trimming shortened V by 1 base and J by 4 bases, and 10 bases separated the two germline ends. This CDR3 has 14 amino acids.